This T cell receptor beta chain stems from a study of cytomegalovirus exposure and HLA in healthy donors. Study-wide findings and caveats: Later analysis indicated greater clonal expansion among HLA-associated TCR beta chains than among equally common other chains. Beyond CMV serostatus, there was no information to go on about immune exposure. In a later analysis, a genetic analysis reported fewer productive-TCR N-insertions in an Asian-associated ancestry cluster than the cohort average. Earlier findings revealed that most TCR beta V segments proved productive either about 87% or about 30% of the time.

Germline CDR1 SGHNT, CDR2 YYREEE (reference sequence). Between the trimmed V and J ends, which lost 4 bases and 1 base, there was a span of 10 bases. The CDR3 runs 14 residues. As to this clone: Its target is unknown.

PCR amplification relied on 60 Vbeta primers (plus 13 Jbeta primers). Sequencing used immunoSEQ multiplex PCR; TCRdb keeps in-frame clones, though not all of them. The data show roughly 62,000 clones, approximately 80% seen once. Material: PBMCs. The clonotype originates from a middle-aged woman in good health and CMV-seropositive. This rearrangement joins TRBV5-4 to TRBJ2-3; the D gene is possibly TRBD2 (5 bases). The CDR3 loop is CASSKDSGTDTQYF. The CDR3 bases are TGTGCCAGCAGCAAGGACTCGGGCACAGATACGCAGTATTTT.